The entry that follows covers one T cell receptor (beta chain) sequence. Its cognate antigen is unknown. The data were taken from a study of T cell repertoires in aging, cancer and after chemotherapy. Study at large: Glioblastoma patients receiving temozolomide-based therapy gave paired samples before and after chemotherapy. Study-wide findings and caveats: No conclusions about immunological memory after chemotherapy can be drawn from the repertoire data. Across the chemotherapy interval, each cancer cohort showed higher median generation probability, suggesting thymic rebound. Untreated cancer patients had significantly lower blood TCR diversity than age-matched healthy donors.

V was pared by 8 bases and J by 7 bases, with 14 bases between. This CDR3 has 12 residues. CDR1 MNHEY and CDR2 SMNVEV come from the germline V gene (reference sequence). A mixed TRB-A/B primer pool amplified rearranged TRB by multiplex touch-down PCR. Each CDR3 protein gets one entry after TCRdb re-called the multiplex PCR reads with MiXCR. The sample carries roughly 2,300 distinct CDR3 sequences, 24% recorded once. Amplification of TCR beta used genomic DNA extracted from peripheral blood. Sequenced material: blood. V gene TRBV27 combines with J gene TRBJ1-2; D is undetermined. The receptor was isolated from a human donor with a solid tumor. CDR3 DNA sequence: TGTGCCAGCCGAGACCCGAACAGTGGCTACACCTTC. Protein: CASRDPNSGYTF.